Listed below are T cell receptor beta chains from one sample, sequenced in a study of cytomegalovirus exposure and HLA in healthy donors. Libraries were prepared by immunoSEQ multiplex PCR; TCRdb keeps only in-frame clonotypes and omits some of them. The repertoire holds around 170,000 clones, with 78% as singletons. The sequencing sample was made of PBMCs. The receptors originated from a woman aged 40 to 49 in good health and CMV-seropositive. Each CDR3 is given with its conserved first and last residue. Fields, in order: CDR3 length, D gene, V gene, J gene, CDR3 protein. A D gene is named only where the DNA matches it firmly.

cdr3_length: 14
d_call: TRBD1
v_call: TRBV7-9
j_call: TRBJ1-2
cdr3_aa: CSSSSQGQSGGYTF

cdr3_length: 13
d_call: .
v_call: TRBV7-9
j_call: TRBJ1-2
cdr3_aa: CASSVDGGYGYTF

cdr3_length: 16
d_call: TRBD1
v_call: TRBV19
j_call: TRBJ1-1
cdr3_aa: CASRSGGGTENTEAFF

cdr3_length: 15
d_call: .
v_call: TRBV5-4
j_call: TRBJ1-1
cdr3_aa: CASSPREGMNTEAFF

cdr3_length: 17
d_call: TRBD1
v_call: TRBV6-1
j_call: TRBJ2-6
cdr3_aa: CASSGDRARSGANVLTF

cdr3_length: 15
d_call: TRBD2
v_call: TRBV19
j_call: TRBJ2-7
cdr3_aa: CASSHVAGGPYEQYF

cdr3_length: 15
d_call: TRBD2
v_call: TRBV6-1
j_call: TRBJ2-1
cdr3_aa: CASSTASGGRGEQFF

cdr3_length: 15
d_call: .
v_call: TRBV28
j_call: TRBJ1-5
cdr3_aa: CASSLAGNSNQPQHF

cdr3_length: 19
d_call: TRBD2
v_call: TRBV11-1
j_call: TRBJ2-1
cdr3_aa: CASSLELPGLAGPYNEQFF

cdr3_length: 14
d_call: TRBD2
v_call: TRBV7-7
j_call: TRBJ2-3
cdr3_aa: CASSLSGGADTQYF

cdr3_length: 14
d_call: .
v_call: TRBV5-1
j_call: TRBJ1-2
cdr3_aa: CASSLAGPEGGYTF

cdr3_length: 11
d_call: .
v_call: TRBV30
j_call: TRBJ1-3
cdr3_aa: CAWSVTDTIYF

cdr3_length: 13
d_call: .
v_call: TRBV6-6
j_call: TRBJ2-6
cdr3_aa: CASRLGGANGLTF

cdr3_length: 14
d_call: TRBD1
v_call: TRBV5-4
j_call: TRBJ1-1
cdr3_aa: CASSQAGTGGNAFF

cdr3_length: 13
d_call: .
v_call: TRBV11-3
j_call: TRBJ2-3
cdr3_aa: CASSLDARETQYF

cdr3_length: 15
d_call: .
v_call: TRBV18
j_call: TRBJ1-6
cdr3_aa: CASSRMTVRDSPLHF

cdr3_length: 15
d_call: .
v_call: TRBV7-2
j_call: TRBJ2-5
cdr3_aa: CASSPDRGFQETQYF

cdr3_length: 15
d_call: TRBD1
v_call: TRBV29-1
j_call: TRBJ1-2
cdr3_aa: CSVDRQGAAEFGYTF

cdr3_length: 15
d_call: .
v_call: TRBV4-3
j_call: TRBJ1-1
cdr3_aa: CASSQVLGSLLGAFF

cdr3_length: 14
d_call: .
v_call: TRBV6-6
j_call: TRBJ1-4
cdr3_aa: CASTSEGGDEKLFF

cdr3_length: 15
d_call: .
v_call: TRBV7-9
j_call: TRBJ1-2
cdr3_aa: CASSPAGTGGRGYTF

cdr3_length: 14
d_call: .
v_call: TRBV7-6
j_call: TRBJ1-2
cdr3_aa: CASSPPGVNYGYTF

cdr3_length: 15
d_call: .
v_call: TRBV27
j_call: TRBJ2-4
cdr3_aa: CASSTSSLLGGIQYF

cdr3_length: 15
d_call: .
v_call: TRBV9
j_call: TRBJ2-1
cdr3_aa: CASSVFDTYNNEQFF

cdr3_length: 15
d_call: .
v_call: TRBV7-3
j_call: TRBJ2-5
cdr3_aa: CASSFSGQTQETQYF

cdr3_length: 14
d_call: .
v_call: TRBV6-4
j_call: TRBJ1-1
cdr3_aa: CASSANFSNLEAFF

cdr3_length: 18
d_call: TRBD2
v_call: TRBV27
j_call: TRBJ2-5
cdr3_aa: CASSLFGWASGTQETQYF

cdr3_length: 13
d_call: .
v_call: TRBV10-3
j_call: TRBJ1-1
cdr3_aa: CAISPVLNTEAFF

cdr3_length: 19
d_call: TRBD2
v_call: TRBV27
j_call: TRBJ2-1
cdr3_aa: CASSLSPPFLAGDINEQFF

cdr3_length: 13
d_call: .
v_call: TRBV5-1
j_call: TRBJ1-1
cdr3_aa: CASSFGADTEAFF

cdr3_length: 13
d_call: .
v_call: TRBV10-3
j_call: TRBJ1-1
cdr3_aa: CAISMQERSEAFF

cdr3_length: 15
d_call: .
v_call: TRBV7-8
j_call: TRBJ2-1
cdr3_aa: CASSSRGSSYNEQFF

cdr3_length: 15
d_call: TRBD1
v_call: TRBV4-3
j_call: TRBJ1-6
cdr3_aa: CASSQFDRGDSPLHF

cdr3_length: 14
d_call: .
v_call: TRBV7-9
j_call: TRBJ1-1
cdr3_aa: CASSSQLGSTEAFF

cdr3_length: 16
d_call: TRBD2
v_call: TRBV10-1
j_call: TRBJ2-1
cdr3_aa: CASSESRRGAGNEQFF

cdr3_length: 15
d_call: TRBD2
v_call: TRBV6-6
j_call: TRBJ2-2
cdr3_aa: CASSRTGLVPGELFF

cdr3_length: 15
d_call: TRBD2
v_call: TRBV2
j_call: TRBJ2-1
cdr3_aa: CASTLLAGGRDEQFF

cdr3_length: 15
d_call: .
v_call: TRBV18
j_call: TRBJ1-1
cdr3_aa: CASSPGQALNTEAFF

cdr3_length: 14
d_call: TRBD1
v_call: TRBV27
j_call: TRBJ1-5
cdr3_aa: CASKPTGGGQPQHF

cdr3_length: 13
d_call: .
v_call: TRBV7-9
j_call: TRBJ2-2
cdr3_aa: CASNGGVTGELFF

cdr3_length: 15
d_call: TRBD2
v_call: TRBV2
j_call: TRBJ2-2
cdr3_aa: CASGSGLGDTGELFF